This T cell receptor (beta chain) was sequenced in a study of blood T cell repertoires in COVID-19. The CDR3 spans 14 residues. The germline V gene has CDR1 LGHNA and CDR2 YSLEER. The V gene lost 0 bases and the J gene lost 6 bases, with 11 bases spanning the gap. Source study methods: Nucleated cell number was recorded as an estimate derived from reference gene primer amplification. The method was immunoSEQ multiplex PCR; TCRdb's version includes in-frame clones alone and lacks a portion of them. V and J calls and clone size are those listed in that table; D and trimming were worked out from the DNA. The sample lists about 160,000 clones, 80% to 85% occurring once.

The receptor was derived from a woman aged 80 or older with active or convalescent COVID-19. Sequenced: peripheral blood. This sequence joins TRBV4-3 and TRBJ1-2; perhaps TRBD1 as D (6 bases). The CDR3: CASSQDRQGNGYTF. Written as DNA, the CDR3 is TGCGCCAGCAGCCAAGATCGGCAGGGGAATGGCTACACCTTC.